This is a list of T cell receptor beta chains from one sample in a study of cytomegalovirus exposure and HLA in healthy donors. The method was immunoSEQ multiplex PCR; TCRdb's version includes in-frame clones alone and lacks a portion of them. Counted here are roughly 230,000 clones, less than 95% occurring once; the ten biggest clones make up around 3.1%. Sequenced sample: PBMCs. Receptors were obtained from a woman aged 30 to 39 in good health and CMV-seronegative. CDR3s include the opening cysteine and the closing phenylalanine or tryptophan. A D gene is named only where the DNA matches it firmly. The size entry is marked missing in some rows and otherwise reads once, few, many or a size class.

d_call clone_size j_call v_call cdr3_aa cdr3_nt
. . TRBJ1-4 TRBV9 CASSVSGATNEKLFF TGTGCCAGCAGCGTATCAGGGGCAACTAATGAAAAACTGTTTTTT
. . TRBJ2-2 TRBV9 CASSVDRTAVGELFF TGTGCCAGCAGCGTAGATCGCACAGCGGTCGGGGAGCTGTTTTTT
. . TRBJ2-5 TRBV7-6 CASSHWTEETQYF TGTGCCAGCAGCCACTGGACGGAGGAGACCCAGTACTTC
TRBD1 . TRBJ2-7 TRBV19 CASSITGTGVSEQYF TGTGCCAGTAGTATAACCGGGACAGGGGTAAGCGAGCAGTACTTC
. . TRBJ1-3 TRBV4-3 CASSPVTSGAGNTIYF TGCGCCAGCAGCCCGGTGACGTCAGGGGCTGGAAACACCATATATTTT
. . TRBJ2-5 TRBV7-2 CASSGSGPTLRTQYF TGTGCCAGCAGCGGCTCGGGACCGACTCTACGGACCCAGTACTTC
. once TRBJ1-2 TRBV5-6 CASSLTVGSPPNYGYTF TGTGCCAGCAGCTTGACTGTCGGGTCGCCTCCTAACTATGGCTACACCTTC
TRBD1 . TRBJ2-7 TRBV14 CASSPRDRGINEQYF TGTGCCAGCAGCCCCCGAGACAGGGGTATTAACGAGCAGTACTTC
. . TRBJ2-1 TRBV11-2 CASSSGYNEQFF TGTGCCAGCAGCTCAGGATACAATGAGCAGTTCTTC
. once TRBJ2-7 TRBV2 CASSETQANSYEQYF TGTGCCAGCAGTGAGACTCAGGCTAACTCCTACGAGCAGTACTTC
. . TRBJ2-7 TRBV19 CASSPGGKKYKQYF TGTGCCAGTAGCCCGGGCGGGAAGAAATATAAGCAGTACTTC
. . TRBJ2-1 TRBV4-1 CASSLGVRGDEQFF TGCGCCAGCAGCCTAGGTGTCCGAGGGGATGAGCAGTTCTTC
TRBD1 . TRBJ2-1 TRBV7-3 CASSFRGLRGDEQFF TGTGCCAGCAGCTTCAGGGGGCTCAGGGGCGATGAGCAGTTCTTC
TRBD2 . TRBJ2-1 TRBV19 CASSMDRLAGGNEQFF TGTGCCAGTAGTATGGACCGACTAGCGGGGGGCAATGAGCAGTTCTTC
TRBD1 . TRBJ2-7 TRBV6-1 CASSEGGTGGLEQYF TGTGCCAGCAGTGAAGGCGGGACAGGGGGCTTAGAGCAGTACTTC
TRBD1 once TRBJ2-7 TRBV2 CASSETGTGSMYEQYF TGTGCCAGCAGTGAAACCGGGACAGGGAGTATGTACGAGCAGTACTTC
TRBD2 . TRBJ2-7 TRBV10-2 CATSPSGSYEQYF TGCGCCACCAGTCCCAGCGGGAGTTACGAGCAGTACTTC
TRBD1 . TRBJ2-1 TRBV5-1 CASSVTPTGGSAYNEQFF TGCGCCAGCAGCGTAACTCCTACAGGGGGCTCCGCCTACAATGAGCAGTTCTTC